These 7 T cell receptor beta chains were sequenced from one sample in a study of post-analysis software for immune sequencing data. Their antigens remain unidentified. Study results and limitations: Patients showed TRBV5-6, TRBV5-1 and TRBV20-1 among 4 or 5 TRBV segments more frequent than in controls.

TCR beta cDNA libraries had unique molecular identifiers. TCRdb re-called the PCR reads with MiXCR, one entry per CDR3 protein. Of a few hundred thousand distinct CDR3 sequences listed, around 36% are singletons. The material sequenced was blood. All receptors derive from a girl younger than 18 with multiple sclerosis.

A few counts support this clonotype. The V gene is TRBV6-2 or TRBV6-3, the J gene TRBJ1-2; 10 bases match TRBD1. Germline values: CDR1 MNHEY, CDR2 SVGEGT. The CDR3 is made up of 12 amino acids. The ends lost 8 bases at V and 7 bases at J; junction bases unmatched: 4. CDR3 residues: CASRQGAFGYTF. CDR3 bases: TGTGCCAGCCGACAGGGGGCTTTTGGCTACACCTTC.

This chain uses TRBV20-1 with TRBJ2-3, with 8 nucleotides matching TRBD2. V shed 0 bases, J shed 9 bases, and the junction held 11 bases outside the gene matches. This CDR3 is built from 15 residues. The V gene's germline CDR1 is DFQATT and CDR2 SNEGSKA (reference sequence). CDR3 sequence: CSARDKSGGPPTQYF. The CDR3, as DNA: TGCAGTGCTAGAGATAAAAGCGGGGGCCCCCCGACGCAGTATTTT.

The chain combines TRBV19 with TRBJ1-5; 7 bases are shared with TRBD1. Looked up from germline, CDR1 is LNHDA and CDR2 is SQIVND (reference sequence). V was clipped by 4 bases and J by 5 bases; unmatched bases: 11. There are 16 residues in the CDR3. CDR3: CASSTDNRGAYQPQHF. The CDR3 DNA reads TGTGCCAGTAGTACGGATAACAGGGGAGCTTATCAGCCCCAGCATTTT.

V and J are TRBV12-3 or TRBV12-4 and TRBJ1-1; a possible D gene is TRBD1 (6 bases). With 6 bases removed from V and 4 bases from J, the gap between germline ends came to 15 bases. This CDR3 has 14 residues. The CDR3: CASRRPGTTTEAFF. The DNA of the CDR3 is TGTGCCAGCAGACGTCCCGGGACAACCACTGAAGCTTTCTTT.

The table lists this clonotype with a few counts. V is TRBV20-1 and J is TRBJ2-7; D not certain. V was cut by 7 bases and J by 3 bases, with 10 bases left in between. In germline, CDR1 is DFQATT, CDR2 SNEGSKA (reference sequence). The CDR3 consists of 11 residues. Here the CDR3 DNA reads TGCAGTGGTCACGTCAACTACGAGCAGTACTTC. Amino acid sequence: CSGHVNYEQYF.

This clonotype has a handful of counts. The chain combines TRBV20-1 with TRBJ2-5, with 8 bases aligning to TRBD1. The germline V gene encodes CDR1 DFQATT and CDR2 SNEGSKA (reference sequence). The CDR3 loop spans 14 amino acids. V lost 2 bases and J lost 11; bases outside the gene matches: 13. CDR3 coding DNA: TGCAGTGCTAGAAAGACAGGGGTTAATGGAGAGCAGTACTTC. It encodes CSARKTGVNGEQYF.

The V gene is TRBV12-3 or TRBV12-4, the J gene TRBJ2-1; 7 nucleotides agree with TRBD1. Trimming removed 6 bases from V and 5 bases from J; junction bases left unmatched: 10. The CDR3 sequence is 15 residues long. The CDR3: CASSPTGTENNEQFF. The CDR3, as DNA: TGTGCCAGCAGCCCAACCGGGACAGAAAACAATGAGCAGTTCTTC.